What follows are 5 T cell receptor beta chains derived from one specimen sequenced in a study of vaccination and CD4 T cells after COVID-19. This sample's treatment: roughly 10-day PBMC culture with coronavirus spike peptide pools or control peptides (ViraFEST assay). With the Oncomine TCR Beta short-read assay, DNA from cultured CD4+ T cells was sequenced. TCRdb re-analysed the PCR reads in MiXCR, keeping a single row per CDR3 protein. The data show over 10,000 distinct CDR3 sequences, around half seen once. What these receptors recognize is not known. Sequencing used CD4+ T cells from blood, cultured in vitro. All receptors derive from a human donor who had recovered from COVID-19.

The chain has TRBV12-3 or TRBV12-4 and TRBJ2-7; 9 bases match TRBD2. This CDR3 spans 15 amino acids. The V and J ends lost 6 bases and 4 bases, in that order; junction bases with no gene match: 10. The CDR3 loop is CASSSLAGESYEQYF. CDR3 bases: TGTGCCAGCAGCTCGTTAGCGGGGGAGTCATACGAGCAGTACTTC.

This clonotype is medium-sized in the sample. The J gene is TRBJ2-3, the V gene TRBV21-1; the table gives TRBD1 as D, unverified against the DNA. TRBV21-1 is an annotated pseudogene. The CDR3 extends over 16 amino acids. The CDR3 region is CASSNPTGAFTDTQYF. The DNA for the CDR3 is TGTGCCAGCAGCAACCCGACAGGGGCTTTCACAGATACGCAGTATTTT.

The rearrangement links TRBV12-3 or TRBV12-4 to TRBJ2-3, with 9 bases that match TRBD2. The CDR3 extends over 17 amino acids. V trimming: 0 bases; J trimming: 4 bases; junction bases outside the gene matches: 8. The CDR3 coding sequence is TGTGCCAGCAGTTTAGCGCATAGGAAGCGGGGGGCAGATACGCAGTATTTT. Residues: CASSLAHRKRGADTQYF.

The chain links TRBV7-9 to TRBJ2-1, with D perhaps TRBD1 (5 bases). The CDR3 is 15 residues long. Germline CDR1 reads SEHNR; CDR2 reads FQNEAQ (reference sequence). Trimming pared 1 base from V and 6 bases from J, leaving 13 bases between. The CDR3 DNA reads as TGTGCCAGCAGCTTAGAGGGGCTAGGTCCCAATGAGCAGTTCTTC. It is translated as CASSLEGLGPNEQFF.

The genes are TRBV5-4 and TRBJ2-7, with D tentatively TRBD2 (7 bases). V was cut by 0 bases and J by 0 bases, with 10 bases left in between. This CDR3 has 15 amino acids. Per germline, CDR1 SGHNT and CDR2 YYREEE (reference sequence). CDR3 sequence (DNA): TGTGCCAGCAGCTTGGCGGGGGGCTACTCCTACGAGCAGTACTTC. Its protein product is CASSLAGGYSYEQYF.